Reported below is one T cell receptor beta chain. What it binds is not known. This sample is drawn from a study of cytomegalovirus exposure and HLA in healthy donors. Germline V CDR1 and CDR2: SQVTM, ANQGSEA. With 5 bases clipped from V and 8 bases from J, the junction kept 6 bases outside the gene matches. The CDR3 runs 12 residues. The PCR ran on 60 Vbeta and 13 Jbeta primers. Profiling relied on immunoSEQ multiplex PCR, and the TCRdb table lists in-frame clones only, not all of them. This sample's clone table lists around 150,000 clones. Findings and limits, study-wide: Common viral pathogens were later found to be apparently linked to several of the most significant clusters. As a later analysis showed, a missense DCLRE1C variant was linked to trimming of TCR beta V- and J-genes. A later analysis associated 15,000 or so TCR beta sequences with HLA alleles at a 0.05 false discovery rate. Some V segments (TRBV6-2 and TRBV6-3 among them) were excluded as indistinguishable.

Sequenced input: PBMCs. The chain couples TRBV29-1 to TRBJ1-1; the match to TRBD1 covers 9 bases. The TCR comes from a young man in good health and CMV-seronegative. CDR3 loop: CSVRRGQGEAFF. The CDR3 coding sequence is TGCAGCGTTCGGAGAGGACAGGGGGAAGCTTTCTTT.